This is a list of T cell receptor beta chains from one sample in a study of identical twins. TCRdb itself ran the 5' RACE reads through MiXCR, one entry per CDR3 protein. The sample lists hundreds of thousands of distinct CDR3 sequences, around 6.1% occurring once. Sequenced material: naive T cells sorted from blood. Receptor source: a man younger than 35 in good health. Both conserved end residues are part of each CDR3. A D gene is named only where the DNA matches it firmly. A row's size may be missing; if present it is once, few, many or a size class.

J	D	size	V	CDR3	DNA
TRBJ2-3	-	many	TRBV12-3/TRBV12-4	CASSLLMTPRGRDTQYF	TGTGCCAGCAGTTTGCTTATGACCCCTCGGGGGAGGGATACGCAGTATTTT
TRBJ2-2	-	many	TRBV6-1	CATLPGRPNTGELFF	TGTGCCACCCTCCCGGGCAGACCGAACACCGGGGAGCTGTTTTTT
TRBJ2-4	-	few	TRBV28	CASAWGRKNIQYF	TGTGCCAGTGCCTGGGGCAGAAAAAACATTCAGTACTTC
TRBJ1-6	TRBD1	many	TRBV12-3/TRBV12-4	CASSTTGGSPLHF	TGTGCCAGCAGTACGACAGGGGGATCACCCCTCCACTTT
TRBJ2-2	-	many	TRBV20-1	CSARDAGELFF	TGCAGTGCTAGAGATGCCGGGGAGCTGTTTTTT
TRBJ1-1	-	many	TRBV15	CATSTGQTNTEAFF	TGTGCCACCAGCACCGGACAGACGAACACTGAAGCTTTCTTT
TRBJ2-1	TRBD2	many	TRBV20-1	CSASPGTSDYEQFF	TGCAGTGCCAGTCCCGGGACTAGTGATTATGAGCAGTTCTTC
TRBJ1-1	TRBD1	many	TRBV6-5	CASSYAITGVYTEAFF	TGTGCCAGCAGTTACGCTATCACAGGGGTCTACACTGAAGCTTTCTTT
TRBJ2-5	TRBD1	few	TRBV20-1	CSARDSTGGSKTQYF	TGCAGTGCTAGAGATTCGACAGGGGGCTCAAAGACCCAGTACTTC
TRBJ2-5	TRBD2	-	TRBV19	CASSTGLAVTQETQYF	TGTGCCAGTAGTACGGGACTAGCGGTAACTCAAGAGACCCAGTACTTC
TRBJ2-3	TRBD2	few	TRBV30	CAWSPGLGTDTQYF	TGTGCCTGGAGTCCGGGACTAGGCACAGATACGCAGTATTTT
TRBJ2-2	-	many	TRBV29-1	CSVDGTAGELFF	TGCAGCGTTGATGGTACGGCCGGGGAGCTGTTTTTT
TRBJ2-5	-	few	TRBV20-1	CSATLDSRKETQYF	TGCAGTGCTACCTTGGACAGCCGAAAAGAGACCCAGTACTTC
TRBJ2-3	TRBD1	many	TRBV29-1	CSVELVTGAHTDTQYF	TGCAGCGTTGAACTCGTTACAGGGGCGCACACAGATACGCAGTATTTT
TRBJ2-1	TRBD2	few	TRBV30	CAWSSKLGLAGGAHNEQFF	TGTGCCTGGAGTTCCAAACTCGGACTAGCGGGAGGGGCCCACAATGAGCAGTTCTTC
TRBJ2-1	TRBD2	few	TRBV20-1	CSARELGGSSYNEQFF	TGCAGTGCTAGAGAGCTTGGCGGGAGCTCCTACAATGAGCAGTTCTTC
TRBJ1-6	-	many	TRBV6-1	CASRMTRGRVNSPLHF	TGTGCCAGCAGAATGACCAGGGGCAGAGTTAATTCACCCCTCCACTTT
TRBJ2-7	TRBD2	many	TRBV27	CASSLKVLAGGRYEQYF	TGTGCCAGCAGTTTAAAGGTCCTAGCGGGAGGCCGCTACGAGCAGTACTTC
TRBJ2-3	-	-	TRBV20-1	CSARALGDTQYF	TGCAGTGCTAGAGCCCTGGGAGATACGCAGTATTTT
TRBJ2-5	-	many	TRBV5-1	CASSQGGVSGETQYF	TGCGCCAGCAGCCAGGGGGGCGTTTCGGGAGAGACCCAGTACTTC
TRBJ2-6	TRBD1	-	TRBV20-1	CSARQGAGGANVLTF	TGCAGTGCTAGACAGGGGGCGGGCGGGGCCAACGTCCTGACTTTC
TRBJ2-1	-	-	TRBV7-9	CASTLMPQFF	TGTGCCAGCACCCTCATGCCGCAGTTCTTC
TRBJ2-1	TRBD1	-	TRBV19	CASSWTGFEQFF	TGTGCCAGTAGTTGGACAGGGTTTGAGCAGTTCTTC
TRBJ2-3	TRBD1	-	TRBV18	CASSPDQGVNTDTQYF	TGTGCCAGCTCACCCGACCAGGGGGTAAACACAGATACGCAGTATTTT
TRBJ2-7	-	many	TRBV20-1	CSARKDPLYEQYF	TGCAGTGCCAGAAAGGACCCCCTATACGAGCAGTACTTC
TRBJ1-6	-	many	TRBV5-1	CASSPGEWDSPLHF	TGCGCCAGCAGCCCAGGAGAATGGGATTCACCCCTCCACTTT
TRBJ1-1	-	-	TRBV12-3/TRBV12-4	CASSPPGSEAFF	TGTGCCAGCAGCCCCCCGGGGTCTGAAGCTTTCTTT
TRBJ1-3	-	-	TRBV5-1	CSSSAGSSGNTIYF	TGCTCCAGCAGCGCCGGTAGCTCTGGAAACACCATATATTTT
TRBJ2-1	TRBD2	many	TRBV27	CASSGRLAGLTLSSYNEQFF	TGTGCCAGCAGTGGGCGACTAGCGGGCTTAACCTTGAGCTCCTACAATGAGCAGTTCTTC
TRBJ2-7	TRBD1	-	TRBV7-2	CASSSTWDRGYEQYF	TGTGCCAGCAGCTCGACCTGGGACAGGGGCTACGAGCAGTACTTC
TRBJ2-1	-	-	TRBV12-3/TRBV12-4	CASRGPSYNEQFF	TGTGCCAGCAGGGGCCCGTCCTACAATGAGCAGTTCTTC
TRBJ2-7	-	-	TRBV4-2	CASSHTAGFYEQYF	TGTGCCAGCAGCCACACGGCAGGATTTTACGAGCAGTACTTC
TRBJ2-6	-	-	TRBV10-3	CAIAAHSGANVLTF	TGTGCCATCGCAGCCCACTCTGGGGCCAACGTCCTGACTTTC
TRBJ2-1	-	-	TRBV7-6	CASSWEVGNEQFF	TGTGCCAGCAGCTGGGAGGTTGGCAATGAGCAGTTCTTC
TRBJ2-7	-	many	TRBV2	CASRPGTPVGEQYF	TGTGCCAGCAGGCCCGGGACCCCCGTAGGCGAGCAGTACTTC
TRBJ2-1	TRBD2	few	TRBV13	CASSPSPGSGSFDEQFF	TGTGCCAGCAGCCCCTCCCCGGGTAGCGGGAGTTTCGATGAGCAGTTCTTC
TRBJ2-1	TRBD2	many	TRBV20-1	CSARGWGGSYNEQFF	TGCAGTGCTAGAGGATGGGGGGGCTCCTACAATGAGCAGTTCTTC
TRBJ2-7	-	many	TRBV27	CASSSGGPYEQYF	TGTGCCAGCAGTTCCGGAGGGCCATACGAGCAGTACTTC
TRBJ1-1	-	few	TRBV5-1	CASSSNVPGQLNTEAFF	TGCGCCAGCAGCTCAAACGTACCGGGACAATTGAACACTGAAGCTTTCTTT